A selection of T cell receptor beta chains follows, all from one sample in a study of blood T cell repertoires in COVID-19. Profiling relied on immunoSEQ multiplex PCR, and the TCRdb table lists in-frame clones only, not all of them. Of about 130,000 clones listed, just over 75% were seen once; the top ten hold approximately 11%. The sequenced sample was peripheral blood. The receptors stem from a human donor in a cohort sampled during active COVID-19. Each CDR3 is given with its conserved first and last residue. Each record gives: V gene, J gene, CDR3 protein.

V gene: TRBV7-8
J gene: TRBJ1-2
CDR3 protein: CASSLALGNIYGYTF

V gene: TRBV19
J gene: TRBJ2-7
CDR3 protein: CASSIVPGVIYEQYF

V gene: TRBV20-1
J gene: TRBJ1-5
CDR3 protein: CSASGAGTGNQPQHF

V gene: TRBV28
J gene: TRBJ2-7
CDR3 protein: CASSLSSYTRGFPSYEQYF

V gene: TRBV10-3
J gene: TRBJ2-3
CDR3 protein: CAISLGRGDTDTQYF

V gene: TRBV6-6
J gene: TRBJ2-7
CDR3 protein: CASSPLAEYEQYF

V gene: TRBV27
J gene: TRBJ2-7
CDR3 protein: CASSLSVTGGYEQYF

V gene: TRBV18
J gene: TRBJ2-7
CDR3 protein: CASSGGTGPYEQYF

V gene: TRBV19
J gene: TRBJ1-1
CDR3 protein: CASTLRTEAFF

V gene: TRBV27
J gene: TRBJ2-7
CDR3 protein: CASSLSTGLAGDYEQYF

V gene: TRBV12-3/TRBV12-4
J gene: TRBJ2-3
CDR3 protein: CASSWTADTQYF

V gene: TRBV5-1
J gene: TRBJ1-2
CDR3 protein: CASSFKGEHGYTF

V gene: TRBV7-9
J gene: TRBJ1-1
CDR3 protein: CASSSRQLEAFF

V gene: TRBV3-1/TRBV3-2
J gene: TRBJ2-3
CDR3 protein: CASSQGRAGPDTQYF

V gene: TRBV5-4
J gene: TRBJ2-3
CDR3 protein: CASSLDRGHTDTQYF

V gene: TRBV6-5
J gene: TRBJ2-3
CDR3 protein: CASSQAGQRTDTQYF

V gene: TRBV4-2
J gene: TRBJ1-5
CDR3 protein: CASRPIAGDSDQPQHF

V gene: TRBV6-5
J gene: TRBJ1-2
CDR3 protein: CASTRGQVANYGYTF

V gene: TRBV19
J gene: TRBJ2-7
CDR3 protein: CASSPGQGIYEQYF

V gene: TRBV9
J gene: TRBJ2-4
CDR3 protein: CASSVGLGTGGHIQYF

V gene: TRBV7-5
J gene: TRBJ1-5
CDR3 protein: CVRSARVRQPQHF

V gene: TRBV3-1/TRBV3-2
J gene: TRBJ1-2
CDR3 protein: CASSHGTGNGYTF

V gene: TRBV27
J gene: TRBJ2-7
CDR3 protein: CASSPGLAGGPGKYEQYF

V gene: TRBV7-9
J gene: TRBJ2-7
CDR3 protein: CASSLDSGPAARGF

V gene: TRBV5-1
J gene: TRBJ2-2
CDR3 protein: CASSLEALGSGELFF

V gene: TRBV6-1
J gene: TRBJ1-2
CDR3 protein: CASSEATGAVYGYTF

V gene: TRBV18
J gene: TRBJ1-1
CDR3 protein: CASSPEGTEAFF

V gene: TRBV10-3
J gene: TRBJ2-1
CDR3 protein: CAISEAQANYNEQFF

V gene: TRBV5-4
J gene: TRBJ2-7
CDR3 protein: CASSLVGSAHEQYF

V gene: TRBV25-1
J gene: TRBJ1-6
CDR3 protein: CASSERGRGNSPLHF

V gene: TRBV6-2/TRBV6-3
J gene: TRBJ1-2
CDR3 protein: CASSYESGKTTYGYTF

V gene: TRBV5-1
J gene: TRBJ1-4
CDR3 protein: CASSRWALNEKLFF

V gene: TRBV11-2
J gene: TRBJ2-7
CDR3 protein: CASSLGREYYEQYF

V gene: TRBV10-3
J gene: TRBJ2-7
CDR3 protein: CATSGRYSSYEQYF

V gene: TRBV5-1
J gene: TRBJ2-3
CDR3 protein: CASSSNRGLDTQYF

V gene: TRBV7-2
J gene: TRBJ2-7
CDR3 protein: CAGATGVASYEQYF

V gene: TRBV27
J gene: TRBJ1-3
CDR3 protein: CASSLRGTGDNTIYF

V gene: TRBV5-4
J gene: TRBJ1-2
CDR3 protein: CASSLGGGESYGYTF

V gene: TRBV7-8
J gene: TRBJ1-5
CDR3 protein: CASSSPGLGQPQHF

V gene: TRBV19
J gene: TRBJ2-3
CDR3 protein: CATQVVRGRTDTQYF

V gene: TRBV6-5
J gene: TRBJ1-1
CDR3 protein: CASSNRGSVTEAFF

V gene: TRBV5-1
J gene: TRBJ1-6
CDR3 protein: CASSLGQNSPLHF

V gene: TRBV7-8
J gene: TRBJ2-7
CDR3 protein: CASSLRGRDRASYEQYF

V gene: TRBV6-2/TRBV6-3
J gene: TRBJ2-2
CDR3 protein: CASSSHSGGKNTGELFF

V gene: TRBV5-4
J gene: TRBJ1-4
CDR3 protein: CASSFNPTNEKLFF

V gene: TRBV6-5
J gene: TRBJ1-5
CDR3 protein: CASSPRSSNQPQHF

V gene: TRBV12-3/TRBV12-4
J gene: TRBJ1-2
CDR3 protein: CANQQGNYGYTF

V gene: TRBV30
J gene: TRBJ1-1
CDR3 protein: CAWSSDRTPGAEAFF